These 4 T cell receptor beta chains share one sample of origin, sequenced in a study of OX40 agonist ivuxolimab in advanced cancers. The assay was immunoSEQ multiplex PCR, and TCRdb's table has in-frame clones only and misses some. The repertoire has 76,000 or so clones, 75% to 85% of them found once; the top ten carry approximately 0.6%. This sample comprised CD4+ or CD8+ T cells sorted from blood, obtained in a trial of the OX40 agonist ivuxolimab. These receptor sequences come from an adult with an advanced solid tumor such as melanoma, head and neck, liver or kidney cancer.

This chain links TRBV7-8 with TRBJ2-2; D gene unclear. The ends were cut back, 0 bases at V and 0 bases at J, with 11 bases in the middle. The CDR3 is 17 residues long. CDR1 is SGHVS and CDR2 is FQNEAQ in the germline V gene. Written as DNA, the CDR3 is TGTGCCAGCAGCTTAGCTCCTGAACGAGCGAACACCGGGGAGCTGTTTTTT. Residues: CASSLAPERANTGELFF.

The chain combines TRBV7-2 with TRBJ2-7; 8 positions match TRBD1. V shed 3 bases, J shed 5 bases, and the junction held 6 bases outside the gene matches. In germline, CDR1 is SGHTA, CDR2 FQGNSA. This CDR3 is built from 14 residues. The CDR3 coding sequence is TGTGCCAGCAGCTTGACGACAGGGGTCCACGAGCAGTACTTC. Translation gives CASSLTTGVHEQYF.

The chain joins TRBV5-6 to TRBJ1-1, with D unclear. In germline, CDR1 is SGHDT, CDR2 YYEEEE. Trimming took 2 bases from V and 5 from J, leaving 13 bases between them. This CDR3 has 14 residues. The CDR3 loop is CASSLWTGWTEAFF. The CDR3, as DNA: TGTGCCAGCAGCTTATGGACGGGGTGGACTGAAGCTTTCTTT.

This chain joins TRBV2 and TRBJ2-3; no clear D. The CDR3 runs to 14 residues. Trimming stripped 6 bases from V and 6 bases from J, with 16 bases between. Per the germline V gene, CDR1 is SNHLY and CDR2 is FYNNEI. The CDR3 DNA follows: TGTGCCAGCAGGTGGGCCGCAGGACGGGATACGCAGTATTTT. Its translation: CASRWAAGRDTQYF.